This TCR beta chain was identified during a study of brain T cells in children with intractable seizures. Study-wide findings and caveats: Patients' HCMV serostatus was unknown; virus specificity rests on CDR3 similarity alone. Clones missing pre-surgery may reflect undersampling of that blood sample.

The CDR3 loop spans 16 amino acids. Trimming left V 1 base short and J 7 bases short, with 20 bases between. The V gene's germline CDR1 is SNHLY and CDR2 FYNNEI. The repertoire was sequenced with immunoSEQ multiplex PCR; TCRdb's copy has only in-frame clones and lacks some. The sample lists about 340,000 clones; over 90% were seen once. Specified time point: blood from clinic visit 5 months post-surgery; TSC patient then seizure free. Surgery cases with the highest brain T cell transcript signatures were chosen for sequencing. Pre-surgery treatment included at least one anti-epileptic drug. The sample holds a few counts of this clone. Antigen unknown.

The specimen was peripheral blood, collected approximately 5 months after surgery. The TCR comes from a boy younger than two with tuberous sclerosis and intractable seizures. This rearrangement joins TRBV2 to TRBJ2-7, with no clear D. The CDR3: CASSEDLSPSDGEQYF. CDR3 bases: TGTGCCAGCAGTGAAGATCTAAGTCCTTCAGACGGGGAGCAGTACTTC.